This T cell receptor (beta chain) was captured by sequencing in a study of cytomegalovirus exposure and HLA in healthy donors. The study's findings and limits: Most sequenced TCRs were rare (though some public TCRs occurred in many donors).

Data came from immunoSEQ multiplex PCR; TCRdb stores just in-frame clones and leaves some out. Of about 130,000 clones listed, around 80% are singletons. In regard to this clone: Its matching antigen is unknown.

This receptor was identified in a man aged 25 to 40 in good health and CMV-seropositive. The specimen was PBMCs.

The CDR3 coding sequence is TGCGCCAGCAGCTTGGGGACAGGGGTAGGAAACACCATATATTTT. This codes for CASSLGTGVGNTIYF. This chain connects TRBV5-1 to TRBJ1-3; 9 bases fit TRBD1. V dropped 0 bases and J dropped 4; count of bases not matched to a gene: 2. This CDR3 region has 15 residues. The germline V gene has CDR1 SGHRS and CDR2 YFSETQ.